The present T cell receptor (beta chain) was sequenced within a study of blood T cell repertoires in COVID-19. Study-wide context: Acute and convalescent COVID-19 samples came from the United States, Italy and Spain. T cells, B-cell-depleted T cells, or PBMCs supplied cDNA or gDNA.

The CDR3 length is 17 residues. The germline V gene has CDR1 SGHRS and CDR2 YFSETQ. With 4 bases clipped from V and 0 bases from J, the junction kept 9 bases outside the gene matches. Original data processing: Researchers report that nucleated cell counts were estimated from reference gene primer amplification. Profiling relied on immunoSEQ multiplex PCR, and the TCRdb table lists in-frame clones only, not all of them. Clone size and V and J calls were adopted from that table, with D and trimming inferred from the DNA. The sample yields over 50,000 clones, around 87% seen once. V usage is TRBV5-1 and J usage is TRBJ2-1; 8 bases are shared with TRBD1. The specimen sequenced was peripheral blood. This TCR derives from a man aged 55 to 70 with acute or convalescent COVID-19. In DNA form, the CDR3 reads TGCGCCAGCAGCCGGACAGGGATGGGGACCTCCTACAATGAGCAGTTCTTC. As protein: CASSRTGMGTSYNEQFF.